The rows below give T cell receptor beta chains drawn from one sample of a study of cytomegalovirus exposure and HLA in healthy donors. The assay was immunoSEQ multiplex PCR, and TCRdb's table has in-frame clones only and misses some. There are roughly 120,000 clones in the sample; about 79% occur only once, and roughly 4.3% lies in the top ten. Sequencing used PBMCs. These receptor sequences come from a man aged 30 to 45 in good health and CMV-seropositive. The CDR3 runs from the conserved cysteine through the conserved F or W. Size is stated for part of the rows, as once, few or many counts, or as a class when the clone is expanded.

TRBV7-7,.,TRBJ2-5,CASSTTPVQETQYF
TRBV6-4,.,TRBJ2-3,CASSDSGGGSTDTQYF
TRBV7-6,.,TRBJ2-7,CASSLALMGDTTYEQYF
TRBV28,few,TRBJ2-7,CASRTNNHEQYF
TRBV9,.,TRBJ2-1,CASSGGLVLPHEQFF
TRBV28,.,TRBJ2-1,CASSESGRAGNEQFF
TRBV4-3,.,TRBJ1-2,CASSRGGRRLNYGYTF
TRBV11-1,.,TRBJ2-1,CASSPGLAGDNEQFF
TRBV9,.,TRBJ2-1,CASSTTLTSGRVGAYNEQFF
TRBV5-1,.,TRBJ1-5,CASSLPTGSNQPQHF
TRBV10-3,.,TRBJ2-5,CAISDPEKETQYF
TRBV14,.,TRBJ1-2,CASSQGGQDYGYTF
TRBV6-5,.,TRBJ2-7,CASSHGGYEQYF
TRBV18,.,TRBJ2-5,CASSLGFQETQYF